This T cell receptor (beta chain) is from a study of read filtering for tumor transcriptome and immune sequencing (dated by TCRdb to 2020 to 2021). About the investigation overall: The cohort was composed of 17 to 20 male and 14 female patients, with a mean age of about 68 years and an age range of roughly 40 to 85. By revised international staging, 8 patients were R-ISS I, 16 were R-ISS II and about 7 were R-ISS III. After DNase treatment, whole-transcriptome libraries were prepared using the TruSeq RNA Access Library Prep Kit. TCR-region mapped reads per sample ranged from about 4.05 to 11 million with IR-seq versus only roughly 75 to 1273 with RNA-seq. Using the same bone marrow samples, the study compared TCR repertoires obtained by targeted immune repertoire sequencing with those obtained by bulk whole-transcriptome sequencing. As a main aim, a read-filtering strategy for immune repertoire data was addressed, with the specific question being whether clonotypes supported by a single read should be removed. Broad study findings and their caveats: IR-seq captured clonotypes at much higher depth and more reliably than RNA-seq, and smaller IR-seq throughput sufficed to identify most shared clonotypes. Single-read clonotypes made up about 87% of clonotypes but roughly 3.2% of total reads in IR-seq, and approximately 73% of clonotypes and 44.6% of reads in RNA-seq. When single-read clonotypes were removed, the proportions of shared clonotypes in IR-seq and RNA-seq correlated more strongly. The sorted CD138-negative fraction was composed of a mixed bone marrow immune population rather than of purified T cells.

Reading from cysteine to phenylalanine, the CDR3 counts 16 amino acids. The kept DNA is CDR3 alone, 48 bases in frame from the first base. Per the germline V gene (reference sequence), DFQATT is the CDR1 and SNEGSKA is the CDR2. V drops 1 base and J drops 5 bases, leaving 20 bases in between. Each patient had bone marrow sampled at the time of active disease. Bone marrow mononuclear cells were isolated by Ficoll-Hypaque density gradient centrifugation. CD138-negative cells were obtained by negative selection after labeling with CD138 magnetic microbeads on a MACS separator, removing myeloma plasma cells. Purity of the isolated cells was checked by flow cytometry on an Attune NxT using CD138 antibodies. Total RNA was extracted using TRIzol reagent and was quantified on a NanoDrop spectrophotometer. For each patient, the CD138-negative bone marrow sample underwent paired RNA-seq and IR-seq. The Immunoverse kit was used to build TCR libraries from roughly 440 ng RNA, with molecular barcoded adaptors covering alpha/delta and beta/gamma chains. TCR library preparation used the same RNA that went into transcriptome sequencing. Sequencing of TCR libraries was carried out on an Illumina HiSeq 4000 with 2 x 150 cycles. In the original analysis: MiXCR aligned TCR reads to human V, D, J and C references and assembled the aligned reads into CDR3 clonotypes, with quality filtering and error correction included. Clonotype counts and gene usage diversity were analyzed with the tcR package in R. Raw mapping reads were checked after the RNA-seq reads had been mapped by STAR aligner version 2.5.3a onto the human GRCh37 genome. To test how sequencing depth affects detected clonotypes, IR-seq fastq files were randomly downsampled with Seqtk 1.3. The public reads were reprocessed in TCRdb via fastp at Q25 and MiXCR, keeping in-frame beta chains. Every CDR3 protein is listed once, alongside the most common genes and DNA of its rows. TCRdb's processing, not the study's, gives the V and J calls here. Within this sample are about 130,000 distinct CDR3 sequences, with approximately 12% of them counted one time only. 9.5% to 11% of the sample is in the top ten clones.

This clonotype has at least ten counts. Its specific antigen is unknown. Base qualities are not at hand, and no much larger clone is one base apart. The rearrangement joined TRBV20-1 to TRBJ1-2; TRBD1 is possibly the D segment (6 matching bases). Sequences were obtained from a population of CD138-negative cells sorted from bone marrow. In light of the paper, this sample's cell subset or site label describes: bone marrow mononuclear cells depleted of CD138+ plasma/myeloma cells by negative magnetic selection. The origin of this receptor is a donor at least 40 years old with multiple myeloma. For the CDR3, the sequence is CSARGTDQGPSYGYTF. In nucleotide form, the sequence is TGCAGTGCTAGAGGGACGGACCAGGGGCCGTCTTATGGCTACACCTTC.